The rows below give T cell receptor beta chains drawn from one sample of a study of blood T cell repertoires in COVID-19. Data came from immunoSEQ multiplex PCR; TCRdb stores just in-frame clones and leaves some out. Altogether tens of thousands of clones are present, more than 60% being singletons, with the ten largest covering over 4%. Input material: peripheral blood. The receptors originated from a human donor in a cohort sampled during active COVID-19. Both conserved end residues are part of each CDR3. D genes are given only for firm matches. Clone sizes are given selectively: once, few, many, or a class where the clone is expanded.

>few|TRBD1|TRBV7-9|TRBJ1-1
TGTGCCAGCAGCACGACAGGGGGCCTGGATGCTTTCTTT
CASSTTGGLDAFF
>once|.|TRBV19|TRBJ1-1
TGTGCCAGTAGTATATGGGGCACGGACGGAGCTTTCTTT
CASSIWGTDGAFF
>once|TRBD1|TRBV19|TRBJ1-2
TGTGCCAGTAGTATGGACAGGAGGTCCAACTATGGCTACACCTTC
CASSMDRRSNYGYTF
>few|.|TRBV11-2|TRBJ2-7
TGTGCCAGTCGCGGGACAGTTTACGAGCAGTACTTC
CASRGTVYEQYF
>.|TRBD1|TRBV7-9|TRBJ1-4
TGTGCCAGCAGCTGGGGACAGGGGCGTGAAAAACTGTTTTTT
CASSWGQGREKLFF
>.|.|TRBV4-1|TRBJ2-7
TGCGCCAGCAGCCAAGTTCCGGGGTCTGGGTACGAGCAGTACTTC
CASSQVPGSGYEQYF
>.|TRBD1|TRBV2|TRBJ2-7
TGTGCCAGCAGGGACAGGGACCTAAACTACGAGCAGTACTTC
CASRDRDLNYEQYF
>once|.|TRBV7-9|TRBJ2-1
TGTGCCAGCAGCTTTCAGGGGAGTACCCTCTACAATGAGCAGTTCTTC
CASSFQGSTLYNEQFF
>.|TRBD2|TRBV5-4|TRBJ2-7
TGTGCCAGCAGCGGGGGAGGGAGTTCTAAGTCTCTCCCGCAGTACTTC
CASSGGGSSKSLPQYF
>.|TRBD1|TRBV11-2|TRBJ2-7
TGTGCCAGCAGCTCGGGACAGGATTACTCCTACGAGCAGTACTTC
CASSSGQDYSYEQYF
>.|TRBD2|TRBV4-3|TRBJ2-5
TGCGCCAGCAGCCTGGGGACTAGCGGCCAAGAGACCCAGTACTTC
CASSLGTSGQETQYF
>.|TRBD2|TRBV5-1|TRBJ2-7
TGCGCCAGCAGCCCCCCCTCTAGCGGCGTATACGAGCAGTACTTC
CASSPPSSGVYEQYF
>.|.|TRBV27|TRBJ1-4
TGTGCCAGCAGTTTGGGGGGAATCCCAGCAACTAATGAAAAACTGTTTTTT
CASSLGGIPATNEKLFF
>.|.|TRBV7-6|TRBJ2-7
TGTGCCAGCAGCTTAGAGGTTGGTGAGGGAGGTCGGAGCGAGCAGTACTTC
CASSLEVGEGGRSEQYF
>.|TRBD2|TRBV14|TRBJ2-7
TGTGCCAGCAGCCAAGTCCTTAGCGGGTACTACGAGCAGTACTTC
CASSQVLSGYYEQYF
>.|.|TRBV10-3|TRBJ1-2
TGTGCCATCAGTGAGAATGCGGGGGATATCATTTGGGGCTATGGCTACACCTTC
CAISENAGDIIWGYGYTF
>.|.|TRBV4-1|TRBJ1-2
TGCGCCAGCAGCCAACTACTCACCGGGGTAAGAGGCTACACCTTC
CASSQLLTGVRGYTF
>.|.|TRBV5-1|TRBJ2-5
TGCGCCAGCAGTCCCAGCGGGTTCAAGGATACCCAGTACTTC
CASSPSGFKDTQYF
>once|.|TRBV10-1|TRBJ1-5
TGCGCCAACCCCAGATATCCTTCAGGGGCACGGCGAGTGCCCCAGCATTTT
CANPRYPSGARRVPQHF
>.|.|TRBV7-2|TRBJ2-7
TGTGCCAGCAGCTTAGCGGGAGCAGTCTCTACTTACGAGCAGTACTTC
CASSLAGAVSTYEQYF
>.|TRBD1|TRBV19|TRBJ1-5
TGTGCCAGTAGTATGGAAGGACAGGGAAAGATTACGAATAGCAATCAGCCCCAGCATTTT
CASSMEGQGKITNSNQPQHF
>.|.|TRBV4-1|TRBJ2-7
TGCGCCAGCAGCCAAGATATTCGGGTTTACGAGCAGTACTTC
CASSQDIRVYEQYF
>.|TRBD2|TRBV19|TRBJ2-7
TGTGCCAGTAGTATTTTCGGGGGGTTTTCCTACGAGCAGTACTTC
CASSIFGGFSYEQYF
>.|TRBD1|TRBV7-2|TRBJ1-2
TGTGCCAGCACCCTAGGGGGCCCTAACTATGGCTACACCTTC
CASTLGGPNYGYTF
>.|.|TRBV10-3|TRBJ2-7
TGTGCCATCAGGGGAGGATCATCCTCCTACGAGCAGTACTTC
CAIRGGSSSYEQYF
>.|.|TRBV6-6|TRBJ1-4
TGTGCCAGCACCTACGCGGGGGGGGAAAAACTGTTTTTT
CASTYAGGEKLFF
>.|.|TRBV19|TRBJ2-3
TGTGCCAGTAGTCCCCGACAGACCACAGATACGCAGTATTTT
CASSPRQTTDTQYF
>.|TRBD1|TRBV2|TRBJ2-7
TGTGCCAGTACCGAGGACAGGGCCCACGAGCAGTACTTC
CASTEDRAHEQYF
>.|.|TRBV25-1|TRBJ1-6
TGTGCCAGCAGTGAATACAGGGATAATTCACCCCTCCACTTT
CASSEYRDNSPLHF
>.|.|TRBV7-9|TRBJ2-7
TGTGCCAGCAGTATAGCACAGGGAAACACCTACGAGCAGTACTTC
CASSIAQGNTYEQYF
>.|.|TRBV7-2|TRBJ1-2
TGTGCCAGCATCATGTCGCCGGTCCTAGAGGGCTACACCTTC
CASIMSPVLEGYTF
>.|TRBD1|TRBV7-8|TRBJ1-2
TGTGCCAGCAGCCCCGCCAGACAGGGCCACCCCTATGGCTACACCTTC
CASSPARQGHPYGYTF
>.|TRBD2|TRBV5-6|TRBJ2-7
TGTGCCAGCAGCATGGGGACTAGCGGGGGGTTATACGAGCAGTACTTC
CASSMGTSGGLYEQYF
>.|.|TRBV6-2/TRBV6-3|TRBJ2-7
TGTGCCAGCAGTTACCCCGCGGGGCAGGAGAGCTCCTACGAGCAGTACTTC
CASSYPAGQESSYEQYF
>.|TRBD1|TRBV4-1|TRBJ1-1
TGCGCCAGCAGCCAAGGCCAGGGGGGCGGCACTGAAGCTTTCTTT
CASSQGQGGGTEAFF
>.|TRBD1|TRBV19|TRBJ2-7
TGTGCCAGTAGTCCAGGGACAGGGGGGTCCTACGAGCAGTACTTC
CASSPGTGGSYEQYF
>.|TRBD1|TRBV19|TRBJ1-2
TGTGCCAGTAGTATCGTGGGGACAGGGAGCTATGGCTACACCTTC
CASSIVGTGSYGYTF
>once|TRBD2|TRBV19|TRBJ2-7
TGTGCCAGTAGTATTAGCAGGGCGGGGGTCCTCTACGAGCAGTACTTC
CASSISRAGVLYEQYF
>.|.|TRBV15|TRBJ2-6
TGTGCCACCAGCAGAGATTTATTACAGGGTAGCCCTGGGGCCAACGTCCTGACTTTC
CATSRDLLQGSPGANVLTF
>.|.|TRBV27|TRBJ2-1
TGTGCCAGCCTAGGGGGTAACTCCTACAATGAGCAGTTCTTC
CASLGGNSYNEQFF
>.|TRBD1|TRBV6-2/TRBV6-3|TRBJ1-5
TGTGCCAGCAGTTACCGTGGCAGGGGGCCTCCTCAGCCCCAGCATTTT
CASSYRGRGPPQPQHF
>.|.|TRBV3-1/TRBV3-2|TRBJ2-7
TGTGCCAGCAGCCAAGATCCCAGATCCTACGAGCAGTACTTC
CASSQDPRSYEQYF
>.|TRBD1|TRBV19|TRBJ1-6
TGTGCCAGTAGTAGAGACAGGGCAGGTTCACCCCTCCACTTT
CASSRDRAGSPLHF
>.|.|TRBV5-1|TRBJ1-1
TGCGCCAGCAGCTTATATATGAACACTGAAGCTTTCTTT
CASSLYMNTEAFF
>.|TRBD2|TRBV6-1|TRBJ2-1
TGTGCCAGCCTCTGGGCTAGCGGGAGCTACAATGAGCAGTTCTTC
CASLWASGSYNEQFF